These 24 T cell receptor beta chains were sequenced from one sample in a study of response to subunit inactivated influenza vaccine. MiXCR, applied by TCRdb to the RT-PCR reads, yields one record per CDR3 protein. The top ten hold 11% of the sample, which has over 650,000 distinct CDR3 sequences, approximately 17% seen once. The sample in question was PBMCs from blood, obtained 5 days after vaccination. These receptors all come from a man aged 50 to 59 who received an inactivated influenza vaccine.

The CDR3 sequence is CASSSDVMGWTDTQYF. The CDR3, as DNA: TGTGCCAGCAGCTCCGACGTGATGGGCTGGACAGATACGCAGTATTTT. V and J are TRBV7-9 and TRBJ2-3; D not resolved. V lost 4 bases, J lost 3 bases, and 17 bases lay in between. The CDR3 spans 16 residues. Germline V gene lookup returns CDR1 SEHNR and CDR2 FQNEAQ (reference sequence).

This clonotype was detected ten times or more. The gene calls are TRBV29-1 and TRBJ2-3, with 12 bases matching TRBD2. This CDR3 contains 16 residues. V was pared by 4 bases and J by 3 bases, with 8 bases of the junction left unmatched. In germline, CDR1 is SQVTM, CDR2 ANQGSEA. The CDR3 loop reads CSVAFKGLAGTDTQYF. The DNA for the CDR3 is TGCAGCGTTGCTTTTAAAGGACTAGCGGGAACAGATACGCAGTATTTT.

This clonotype was counted a few times. V and J are TRBV6-1 and TRBJ2-1, with TRBD1 matching over 8 bases. The CDR3 consists of 14 residues. Germline V gives CDR1 MNHNS, CDR2 SASEGT. J was trimmed by 8 bases and V by 8 bases; bases with no gene match: 11. DNA of the CDR3: TGTGCCAGCGGGGACAGGAGGCCCTTCCATGAGCAGTTCTTC. It is translated as CASGDRRPFHEQFF.

The chain links TRBV20-1 to TRBJ2-1; TRBD2 matches 11 bases. The CDR3 length is 14 residues. Germline V CDR1 and CDR2: DFQATT, SNEGSKA (reference sequence). J was trimmed by 4 bases and V by 5 bases; bases with no gene match: 4. CDR3 amino acids: CSAQTSGVYNEQFF. CDR3 in DNA: TGCAGTGCTCAGACTAGCGGGGTTTACAATGAGCAGTTCTTC.

Only a few counts were recorded for this clonotype. This sequence joins TRBV4-2 and TRBJ2-7; no clear D gene. Germline values: CDR1 LGHNA, CDR2 YNFKEQ. The CDR3 runs 13 residues. Between the trimmed V and J ends, which lost 4 bases and 5 bases, there was a span of 12 bases. The CDR3 DNA is TGTGCCAGCAGCCCCAGGTTATTCGACGAGCAGTACTTC. Protein sequence: CASSPRLFDEQYF.

This clonotype was recorded a few times. This chain uses TRBV12-3 or TRBV12-4 with TRBJ2-1; D is uncertain. V lost 3 bases, J lost 6 bases, and 12 bases lay in between. This CDR3 has 14 residues. The CDR3 reads CASSLLPLGNEQFF. The CDR3 DNA reads TGTGCCAGCAGTTTGTTGCCCCTTGGCAATGAGCAGTTCTTC.

This clonotype was seen only a few times. The rearrangement links TRBV6-1 to TRBJ2-3, with a possible D match to TRBD1 (6 bases). The CDR3 extends over 16 amino acids. The V gene lost 3 bases and the J gene lost 0 bases, with 13 bases spanning the gap. Germline V gene sequence: CDR1 MNHNS, CDR2 SASEGT. The DNA of the CDR3 is TGTGCCAGCAGTGACACCGGGACACCTAGCACAGATACGCAGTATTTT. This sequence encodes CASSDTGTPSTDTQYF.

The rearrangement links TRBV11-2 to TRBJ2-7, with D unresolved. This CDR3 has 13 residues. V lost 2 bases, J lost 2 bases, and 7 bases lay in between. Germline CDR1 reads SGHAT; CDR2 reads FQNNGV. The CDR3 nucleotides read TGTGCCAGCAGCTTATCGTGGGCCTACGAGCAGTACTTC. It codes for CASSLSWAYEQYF.

This chain links TRBV6-4 with TRBJ2-6; the D is unclear. Per germline, CDR1 MRHNA and CDR2 SNTAGT. Trimming shortened V by 5 bases and J by 2 bases, and 7 bases separated the two germline ends. The CDR3 totals 14 residues. CDR3 nucleotide sequence: TGTGCCAGCAGTTATACTGCTGGGGCCAACGTCCTGACTTTC. It encodes CASSYTAGANVLTF.

This clonotype was observed a few times. The chain uses TRBV6-5 and TRBJ1-5; tentatively, D is TRBD1 (5 bases). Looked up from germline, CDR1 is MNHEY and CDR2 is SVGAGI. The V gene lost 5 bases and the J gene lost 6 bases, with 14 bases spanning the gap. The CDR3 loop spans 14 amino acids. The CDR3 loop is CASSNSGGAQPQHF. CDR3 bases: TGTGCCAGCAGTAATTCGGGGGGTGCTCAGCCCCAGCATTTT.

This clonotype was detected only a few times. The rearrangement links TRBV6-2 or TRBV6-3 to TRBJ1-1; no definite D call. V lost 2 bases and J lost 8, with 9 bases in between. The germline CDR1 and CDR2 sequences are MNHEY and SVGEGT. This CDR3 is built from 12 residues. CDR3 DNA sequence: TGTGCCAGCAGTTACACTCGGGCCGAAGCTTTCTTT. Translation gives CASSYTRAEAFF.

This clonotype appeared a few times. This chain connects TRBV5-6 to TRBJ2-3; D may be TRBD2 (6 bases). Trimming shortened V by 4 bases and J by 10 bases, and 10 bases separated the two germline ends. Germline loops: CDR1 SGHDT, CDR2 YYEEEE. The CDR3 runs 11 residues. The CDR3 reads CASSQGLAQYF. Here the CDR3 DNA reads TGTGCCAGCAGCCAGGGACTTGCGCAGTATTTT. Full variable domain (rest looked up from reference TRBV5-6 and TRBJ2-3): DAGVTQSPTHLIKTRGQQVTLRCSPKSGHDTVSWYQQALGQGPQFIFQYYEEEERQRGNFPDRFSGHQFPNYSSELNVNALLLGDSALYLCASSQGLAQYFGPGTRLTVL.

This clonotype was detected ten times or more. The V gene is TRBV6-5, the J gene TRBJ2-2; no reliable D call. V was trimmed by 3 bases and J by 4 bases, leaving 6 bases between them. The germline V gene has CDR1 MNHEY and CDR2 SVGAGI. The CDR3 spans 13 residues. In nucleotides, the CDR3 is TGTGCCAGCAGTTATTTTGGCACCGGGGAGCTGTTTTTT. Protein sequence: CASSYFGTGELFF.

V gene TRBV11-2 combines with J gene TRBJ2-1; a possible D gene is TRBD2 (5 bases). This CDR3 comprises 18 residues. With 3 bases removed from V and 2 bases from J, the gap between germline ends came to 20 bases. Germline CDR1 SGHAT, CDR2 FQNNGV. The CDR3 nucleotides are TGTGCCAGCAGCTTGGGAAGAGGGCGAGTCGGGCCCTACAATGAGCAGTTCTTC. As protein: CASSLGRGRVGPYNEQFF.

V usage is TRBV5-6 and J usage is TRBJ2-2; 8 positions match TRBD1. CDR1 and CDR2 (germline): SGHDT, YYEEEE. The CDR3 contains 16 residues. J gave up 7 bases and V 0 bases, and 8 bases lay outside the gene matches. CDR3 amino acids: CASSLAQTGVGGELFF. In DNA form, the CDR3 reads TGTGCCAGCAGCTTGGCCCAGACAGGGGTTGGCGGGGAGCTGTTTTTT.

The gene calls are TRBV9 and TRBJ2-1; TRBD2 agrees at 10 bases. With 0 bases clipped from V and 0 bases from J, the junction kept 3 bases outside the gene matches. The germline V gene has CDR1 SGDLS and CDR2 YYNGEE. There are 17 residues in the CDR3. The CDR3 DNA reads as TGTGCCAGCAGCGTAGAGTCTAGCGGGGGCTCCTACAATGAGCAGTTCTTC. It yields the protein CASSVESSGGSYNEQFF.

This clonotype was found many times. The genes are TRBV4-3 and TRBJ1-4, with D perhaps TRBD1 (6 bases). V was clipped by 5 bases and J by 8 bases, with 21 bases between them. There are 16 residues in the CDR3. CDR1 and CDR2 from the germline V gene are LGHNA and YSLEER. The CDR3 loop is CASSSSLQGLREKLFF. In DNA, the CDR3 is TGCGCCAGCAGCTCCTCGTTACAGGGCTTGAGGGAAAAACTGTTTTTT.

This clonotype was seen a single time. Because it lacks the conserved phenylalanine or tryptophan at the end, this CDR3 is likely a read error. V gene TRBV10-2 combines with J gene TRBJ1-2; 8 bases match TRBD1. The CDR3 is 12 amino acids. V was clipped by 8 bases and J by 1 base; unmatched bases: 0. Per the germline V gene, CDR1 is WSHSY and CDR2 is SAAADI. This chain's CDR3 is CASGQGNYGYTS. The CDR3 region has the DNA TGCGCCAGCGGACAGGGTAACTATGGCTACACCTCC.

This clonotype was recorded many times. The chain employs TRBV12-3 or TRBV12-4 and TRBJ1-1, with D maybe TRBD1 (6 bases). There are 11 residues in the CDR3. With 6 bases removed from V and 11 bases from J, the gap between germline ends came to 13 bases. Here the CDR3 DNA reads TGTGCCAGCAGCCGAGGGGGTGACGCTTTCTTT. Amino acids: CASSRGGDAFF.

The chain has TRBV4-1 and TRBJ2-1, with 12 bases aligning to TRBD2. Looked up from germline, CDR1 is MGHRA and CDR2 is YSYEKL. The CDR3 runs 16 residues. The junction had 6 bases not matched to a gene; V was cut back by 2 bases and J by 7 bases. The CDR3: CASSQWGTSGRNEQFF. CDR3 sequence (DNA): TGCGCCAGCAGCCAATGGGGGACTAGCGGGCGGAATGAGCAGTTCTTC.

This sequence joins TRBV7-8 and TRBJ1-6; D is uncertain. CDR1 and CDR2 (germline): SGHVS, FQNEAQ. CDR3 length: 16 residues. The ends were cut back, 1 base at V and 9 bases at J, with 16 bases in the middle. CDR3 bases: TGTGCCAGCAGCTTAGAACACTCCCGTTGGGGTTCACCCCTCCACTTT. Its protein product is CASSLEHSRWGSPLHF.

This clonotype was detected only a few times. This chain connects TRBV5-1 to TRBJ2-7; 7 positions agree with TRBD1. V shed 2 bases, J shed 5 bases, and the junction held 4 bases outside the gene matches. The germline gives CDR1 SGHRS, CDR2 YFSETQ. The CDR3 loop spans 13 amino acids. CDR3 region: CASSFGQVNEQYF. The DNA of the CDR3 is TGCGCCAGCAGCTTTGGACAGGTTAACGAGCAGTACTTC.

This clonotype has a handful of counts. The rearrangement joins TRBV20-1 to TRBJ2-5; 7 positions match TRBD1. The V gene end was trimmed by 3 bases and the J gene end by 7 bases; junction bases not matched to a gene: 5. The CDR3 runs 12 residues. Germline lookup yields CDR1 DFQATT and CDR2 SNEGSKA (reference sequence). CDR3 amino acids: CSASAEGATQYF. The CDR3 DNA is TGCAGTGCTAGTGCTGAGGGGGCGACCCAGTACTTC.

This clonotype was counted a few times. The chain has TRBV7-8 and TRBJ2-7, with D possibly TRBD2 on 6 matching bases. Per the germline V gene, CDR1 is SGHVS and CDR2 is FQNEAQ. V gave up 5 bases and J gave up 6 bases, with 17 bases separating them. CDR3 size: 14 residues. In DNA form, the CDR3 reads TGTGCCAGCAGCCCGAGGGGTTTGGGGGGCGAGCAGTACTTC. Protein product: CASSPRGLGGEQYF.